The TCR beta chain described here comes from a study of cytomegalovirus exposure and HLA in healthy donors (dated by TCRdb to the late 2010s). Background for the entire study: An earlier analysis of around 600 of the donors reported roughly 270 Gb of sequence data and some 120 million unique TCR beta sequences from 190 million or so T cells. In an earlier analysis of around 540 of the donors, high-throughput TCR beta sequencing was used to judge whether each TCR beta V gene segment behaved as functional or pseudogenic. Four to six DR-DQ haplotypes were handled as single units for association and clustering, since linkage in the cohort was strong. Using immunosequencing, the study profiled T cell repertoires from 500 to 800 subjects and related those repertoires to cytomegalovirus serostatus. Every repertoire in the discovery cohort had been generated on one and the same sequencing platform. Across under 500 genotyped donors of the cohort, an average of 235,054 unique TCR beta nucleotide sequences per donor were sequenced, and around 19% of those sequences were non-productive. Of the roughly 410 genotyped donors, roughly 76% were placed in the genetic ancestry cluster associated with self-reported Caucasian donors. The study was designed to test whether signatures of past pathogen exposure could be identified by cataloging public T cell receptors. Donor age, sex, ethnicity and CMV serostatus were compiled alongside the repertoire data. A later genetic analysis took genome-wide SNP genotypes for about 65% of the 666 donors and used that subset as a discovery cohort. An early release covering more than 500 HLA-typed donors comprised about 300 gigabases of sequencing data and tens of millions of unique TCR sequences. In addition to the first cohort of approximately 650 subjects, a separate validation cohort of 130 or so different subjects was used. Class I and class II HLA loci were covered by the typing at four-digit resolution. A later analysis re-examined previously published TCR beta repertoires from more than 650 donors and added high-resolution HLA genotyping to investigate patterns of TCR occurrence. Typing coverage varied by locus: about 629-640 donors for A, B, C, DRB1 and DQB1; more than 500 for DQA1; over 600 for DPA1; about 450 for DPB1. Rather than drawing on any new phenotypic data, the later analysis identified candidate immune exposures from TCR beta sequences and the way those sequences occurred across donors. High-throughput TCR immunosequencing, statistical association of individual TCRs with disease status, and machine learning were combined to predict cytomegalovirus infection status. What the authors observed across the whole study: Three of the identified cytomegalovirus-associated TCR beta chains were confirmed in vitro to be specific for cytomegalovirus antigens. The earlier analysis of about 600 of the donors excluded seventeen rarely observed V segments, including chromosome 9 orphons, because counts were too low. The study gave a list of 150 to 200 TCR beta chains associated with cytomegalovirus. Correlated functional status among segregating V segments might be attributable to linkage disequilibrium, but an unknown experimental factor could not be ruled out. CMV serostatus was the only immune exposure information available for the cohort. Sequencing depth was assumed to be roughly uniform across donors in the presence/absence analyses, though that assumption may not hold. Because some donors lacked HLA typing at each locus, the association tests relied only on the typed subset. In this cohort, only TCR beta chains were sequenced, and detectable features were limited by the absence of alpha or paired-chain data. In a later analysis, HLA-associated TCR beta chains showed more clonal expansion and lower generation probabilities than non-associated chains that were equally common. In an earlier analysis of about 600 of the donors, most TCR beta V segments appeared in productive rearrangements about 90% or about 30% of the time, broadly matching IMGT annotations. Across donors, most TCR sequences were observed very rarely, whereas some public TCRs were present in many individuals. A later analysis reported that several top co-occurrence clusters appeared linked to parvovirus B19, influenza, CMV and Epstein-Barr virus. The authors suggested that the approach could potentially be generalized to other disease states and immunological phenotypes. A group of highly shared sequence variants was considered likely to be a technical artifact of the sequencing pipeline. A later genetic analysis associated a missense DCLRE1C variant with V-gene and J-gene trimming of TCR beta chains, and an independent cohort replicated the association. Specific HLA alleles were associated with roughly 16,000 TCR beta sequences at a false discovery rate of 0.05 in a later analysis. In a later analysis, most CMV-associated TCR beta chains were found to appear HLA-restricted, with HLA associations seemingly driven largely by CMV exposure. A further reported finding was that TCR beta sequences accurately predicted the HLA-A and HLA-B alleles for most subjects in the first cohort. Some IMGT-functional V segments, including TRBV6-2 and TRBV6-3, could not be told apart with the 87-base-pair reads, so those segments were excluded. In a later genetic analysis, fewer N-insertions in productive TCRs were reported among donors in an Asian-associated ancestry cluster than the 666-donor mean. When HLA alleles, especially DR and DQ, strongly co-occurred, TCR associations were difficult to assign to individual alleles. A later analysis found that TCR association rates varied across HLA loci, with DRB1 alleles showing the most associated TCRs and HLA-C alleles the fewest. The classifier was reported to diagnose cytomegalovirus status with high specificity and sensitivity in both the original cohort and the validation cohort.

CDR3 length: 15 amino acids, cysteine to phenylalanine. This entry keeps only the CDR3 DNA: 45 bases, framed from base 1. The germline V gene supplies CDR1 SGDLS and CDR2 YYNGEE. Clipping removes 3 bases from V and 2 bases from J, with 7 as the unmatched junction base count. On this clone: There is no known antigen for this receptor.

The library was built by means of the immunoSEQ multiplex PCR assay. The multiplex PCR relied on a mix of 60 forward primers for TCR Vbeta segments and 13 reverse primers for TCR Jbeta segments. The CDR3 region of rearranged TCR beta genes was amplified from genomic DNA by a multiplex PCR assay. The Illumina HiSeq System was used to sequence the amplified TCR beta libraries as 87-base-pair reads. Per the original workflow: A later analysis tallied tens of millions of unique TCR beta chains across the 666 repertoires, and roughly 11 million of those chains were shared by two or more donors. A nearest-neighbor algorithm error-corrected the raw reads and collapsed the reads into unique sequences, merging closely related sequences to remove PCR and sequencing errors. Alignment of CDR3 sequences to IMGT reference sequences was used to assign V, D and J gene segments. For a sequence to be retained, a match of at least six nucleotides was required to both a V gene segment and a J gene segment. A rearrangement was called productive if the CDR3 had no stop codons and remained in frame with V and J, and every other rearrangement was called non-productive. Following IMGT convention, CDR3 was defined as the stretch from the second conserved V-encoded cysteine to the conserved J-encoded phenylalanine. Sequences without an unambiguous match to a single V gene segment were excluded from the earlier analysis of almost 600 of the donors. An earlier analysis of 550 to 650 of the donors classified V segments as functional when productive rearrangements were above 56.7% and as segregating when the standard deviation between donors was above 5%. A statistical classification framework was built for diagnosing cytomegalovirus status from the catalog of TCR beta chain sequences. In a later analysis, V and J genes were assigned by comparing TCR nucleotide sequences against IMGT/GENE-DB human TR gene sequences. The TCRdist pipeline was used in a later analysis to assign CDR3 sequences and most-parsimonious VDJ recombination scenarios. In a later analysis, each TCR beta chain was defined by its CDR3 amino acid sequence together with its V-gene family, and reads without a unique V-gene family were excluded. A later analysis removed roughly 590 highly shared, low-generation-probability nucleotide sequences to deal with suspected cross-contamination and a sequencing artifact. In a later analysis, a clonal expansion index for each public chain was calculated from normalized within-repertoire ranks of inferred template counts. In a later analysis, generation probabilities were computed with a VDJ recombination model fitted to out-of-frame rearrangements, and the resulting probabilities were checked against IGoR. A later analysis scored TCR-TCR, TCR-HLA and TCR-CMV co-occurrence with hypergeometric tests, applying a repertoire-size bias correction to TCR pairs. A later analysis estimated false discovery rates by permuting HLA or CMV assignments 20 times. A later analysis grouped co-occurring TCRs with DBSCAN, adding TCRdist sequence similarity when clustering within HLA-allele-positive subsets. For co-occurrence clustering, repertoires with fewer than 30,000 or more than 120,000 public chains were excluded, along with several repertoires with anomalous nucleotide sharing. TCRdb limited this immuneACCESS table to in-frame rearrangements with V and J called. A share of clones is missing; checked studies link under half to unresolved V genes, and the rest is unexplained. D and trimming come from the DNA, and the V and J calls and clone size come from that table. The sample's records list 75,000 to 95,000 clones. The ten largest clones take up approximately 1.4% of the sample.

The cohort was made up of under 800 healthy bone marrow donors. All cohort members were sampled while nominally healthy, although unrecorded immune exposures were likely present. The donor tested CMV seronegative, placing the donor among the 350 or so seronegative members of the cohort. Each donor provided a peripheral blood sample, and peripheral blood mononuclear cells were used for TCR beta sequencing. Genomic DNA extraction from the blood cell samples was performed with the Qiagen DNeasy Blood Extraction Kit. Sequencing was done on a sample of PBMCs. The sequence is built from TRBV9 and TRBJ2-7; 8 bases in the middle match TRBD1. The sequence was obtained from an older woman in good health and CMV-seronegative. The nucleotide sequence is TGTGCCAGCAGCGACGGACAGGGCAAAGCCTACGAGCAGTACTTC. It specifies CASSDGQGKAYEQYF.